The following is a TCR beta chain sequence with its context. Repertoires were generated with immunoSEQ multiplex PCR, while TCRdb's copy carries only in-frame clones and drops some. The table records 50,000 to 60,000 clones, over 65% of them present only once. This record belongs to a study of memory CD4+ T cells and cytomegalovirus serostatus. Single viable CD3+CD4+CD8-CD45RO+ cells were sorted as the memory CD4+ T cells. The CDR3 has 14 amino acids. CDR1 and CDR2 (germline): SGHVS, FNYEAQ. V lost 5 bases to trimming and J lost 0 bases, with 8 bases between them. The sample taken for sequencing was memory CD4+ T cells from blood. The V and J genes are TRBV7-6 and TRBJ1-5, with a possible D match to TRBD1 (6 bases). The sequence was obtained from an adult in good health and CMV-seronegative. The chain's CDR3 is CASSPRGSNQPQHF. The CDR3 bases are TGTGCCAGCAGCCCCAGGGGTAGCAATCAGCCCCAGCATTTT.